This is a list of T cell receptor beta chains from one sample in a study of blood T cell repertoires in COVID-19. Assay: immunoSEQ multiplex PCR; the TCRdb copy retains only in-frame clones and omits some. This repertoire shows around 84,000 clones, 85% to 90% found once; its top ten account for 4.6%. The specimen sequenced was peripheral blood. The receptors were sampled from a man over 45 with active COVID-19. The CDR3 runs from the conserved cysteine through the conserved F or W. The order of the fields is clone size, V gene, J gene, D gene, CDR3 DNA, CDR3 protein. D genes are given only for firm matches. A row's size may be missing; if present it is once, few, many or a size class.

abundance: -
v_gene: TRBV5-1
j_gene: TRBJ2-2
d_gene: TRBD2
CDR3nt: TGCGCCAGCAGCTTGGACCGACTAGCGGCTCTTTCGAACACCGGGGAGCTGTTTTTT
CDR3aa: CASSLDRLAALSNTGELFF

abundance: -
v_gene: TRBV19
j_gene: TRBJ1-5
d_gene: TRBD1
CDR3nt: TGTGCCAGTAGTATTAAAGGGACAGGTAATCAGCCCCAGCATTTT
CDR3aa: CASSIKGTGNQPQHF

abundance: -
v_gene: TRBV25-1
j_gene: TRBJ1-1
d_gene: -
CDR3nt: TGTGCCAGCAGTGAAGAACAGAAGGTTAGAACTTTCTTT
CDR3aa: CASSEEQKVRTFF

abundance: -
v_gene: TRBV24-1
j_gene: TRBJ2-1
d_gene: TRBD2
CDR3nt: TGTGCCACCAGTGGGTTAGCGGGGGGGATCTCCTACAATGAGCAGTTCTTC
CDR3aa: CATSGLAGGISYNEQFF

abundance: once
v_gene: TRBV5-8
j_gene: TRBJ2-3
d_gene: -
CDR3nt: TGTGCCAGCAGCACCTTAGGGGCGCAGTATTTT
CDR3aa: CASSTLGAQYF

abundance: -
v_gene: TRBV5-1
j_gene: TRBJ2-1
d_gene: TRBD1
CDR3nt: TGCGCCAGCACCCCGGGACAGGGGGCCGATGAGCAGTTCTTC
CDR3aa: CASTPGQGADEQFF

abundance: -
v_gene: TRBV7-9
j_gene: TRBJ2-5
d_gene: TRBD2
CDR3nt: TGTGCCAGCAGCACGGGACTAGCGGAGTTGTACCAAGAGACCCAGTACTTC
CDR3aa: CASSTGLAELYQETQYF

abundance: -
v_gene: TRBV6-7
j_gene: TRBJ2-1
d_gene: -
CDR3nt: TGTGCCAGCAGTTACTCGCATGTCTCCCTCAGGAATGAGCAGTTCTTC
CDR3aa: CASSYSHVSLRNEQFF

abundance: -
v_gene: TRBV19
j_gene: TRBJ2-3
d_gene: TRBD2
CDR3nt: TGTGCCAGTAGTATTGCTAGCGGGAGTAGGGATACGCAGTATTTT
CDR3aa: CASSIASGSRDTQYF

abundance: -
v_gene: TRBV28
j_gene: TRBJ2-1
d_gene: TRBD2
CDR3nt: TGTGCCAGCAGTTGGAGACTAGCGAACAATGAGCAGTTCTTC
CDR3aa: CASSWRLANNEQFF

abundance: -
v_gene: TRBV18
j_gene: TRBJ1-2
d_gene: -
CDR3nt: TGTGCCAGCTCACGGGGGGACTATGGCTACACCTTC
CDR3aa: CASSRGDYGYTF

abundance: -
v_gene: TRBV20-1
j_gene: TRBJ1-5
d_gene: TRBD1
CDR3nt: TGCAGTGCTACCCCCGGACAGGGAGAGCATTTT
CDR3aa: CSATPGQGEHF

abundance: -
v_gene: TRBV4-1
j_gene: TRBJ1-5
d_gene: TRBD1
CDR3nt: TGCGCCAGCAGCCCTCGACAGGGGTGGGCTCAGCCCCAGCATTTT
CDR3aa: CASSPRQGWAQPQHF

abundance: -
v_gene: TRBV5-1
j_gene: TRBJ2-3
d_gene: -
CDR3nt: TGCGCCAGCAGCTTACGGGCAGATACGCAGTATTTT
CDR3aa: CASSLRADTQYF

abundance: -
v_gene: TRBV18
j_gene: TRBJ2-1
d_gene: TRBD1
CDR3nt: TGTGCCAGCTCACCACCGCCGGGACAGGGGGCCTACAATGAGCAGTTCTTC
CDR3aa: CASSPPPGQGAYNEQFF

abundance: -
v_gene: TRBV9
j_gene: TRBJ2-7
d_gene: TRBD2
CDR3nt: TGTGCCAGCAGCGTAGCACCGGGACTAGCTTCCGAGCAGTACTTC
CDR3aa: CASSVAPGLASEQYF

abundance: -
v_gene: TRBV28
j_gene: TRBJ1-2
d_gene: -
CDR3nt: TGTGCCAGCAGTCAGCGGGTCATCTATGGCTACACCTTC
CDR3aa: CASSQRVIYGYTF

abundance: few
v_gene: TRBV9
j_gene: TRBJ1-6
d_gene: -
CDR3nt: TGTGCCAGCAGCGTAGGACAGATTAATTCACCCCTCCACTTT
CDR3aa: CASSVGQINSPLHF

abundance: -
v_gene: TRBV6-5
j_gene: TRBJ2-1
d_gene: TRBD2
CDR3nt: TGTGCCAGCACCCGGGCGGGGGGTAATGAGCAGTTCTTC
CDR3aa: CASTRAGGNEQFF

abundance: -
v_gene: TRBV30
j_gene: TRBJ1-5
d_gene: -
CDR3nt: TGTGCCTGGAGTGCAGGGGACAATCAGCCCCAGCATTTT
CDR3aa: CAWSAGDNQPQHF

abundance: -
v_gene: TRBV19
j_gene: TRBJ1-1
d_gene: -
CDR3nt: TGTGCCAGTAGTACCCCCGCAGGGTTTGGCACTGAAGCTTTCTTT
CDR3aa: CASSTPAGFGTEAFF